This passage covers 25 T cell receptor beta chains from one sample sequenced in a study of blood T cell repertoires in COVID-19. Here immunoSEQ multiplex PCR was the method, and the copy in TCRdb shows in-frame clones only, minus some. The profile shows roughly 87,000 clones, approximately 84% of them singletons. The sample comprised peripheral blood. These TCRs come from a woman aged 55-69 years with acute or convalescent COVID-19.

This clone was seen just once. The chain employs TRBV7-9 and TRBJ2-1; perhaps TRBD1 as D (6 bases). The CDR3 totals 16 residues. The germline V gene encodes CDR1 SEHNR and CDR2 FQNEAQ (reference sequence). The V end was cut by 4 bases, the J end by 6 bases, with 19 bases between. The CDR3 region has the DNA TGTGCCAGCAGCTCAGGTGGGACACGGGCCGGCAATGAGCAGTTCTTC. Translation: CASSSGGTRAGNEQFF.

This clone appeared a few times. The chain is built from TRBV6-5 and TRBJ2-3; TRBD2 might be the D (6 bases). Trimming pared 2 bases from V and 2 bases from J, leaving 8 bases between. CDR3 size: 14 residues. The germline V gene encodes CDR1 MNHEY and CDR2 SVGAGI. This CDR3 reads CASSYEGLTDTQYF. In nucleotides, the CDR3 is TGTGCCAGCAGTTACGAGGGACTCACAGATACGCAGTATTTT.

This clone was recorded only once. The V call is TRBV19, the J call TRBJ1-4, with D possibly being TRBD1 (6 bases). Germline V lookup: CDR1 LNHDA, CDR2 SQIVND (reference sequence). This CDR3 is 14 amino acids long. Deletions cut 8 bases from V and 10 bases from J, with 20 bases between. CDR3 sequence (DNA): TGTGCCAGTTCTCATCTAACAGGGACGGGAAAACTGTTTTTT. This gives the protein CASSHLTGTGKLFF.

This CDR3 is CASSKYRGTDRNTGELFF. The CDR3 DNA sequence: TGTGCCAGCAGCAAGTACAGGGGTACGGATCGGAACACCGGGGAGCTGTTTTTT. The V gene is TRBV21-1, the J gene TRBJ2-2; the table gives TRBD1 as D, unverified against the DNA. TRBV21-1 is recorded as a pseudogene. This CDR3 comprises 18 residues.

The chain has TRBV5-4 and TRBJ2-3; possible D gene TRBD2, 6 bases. The CDR3 is 15 amino acids. Trimming took off 0 bases at V and 3 bases at J, with 11 bases between the two ends. Germline CDR1 is SGHNT and CDR2 is YYREEE (reference sequence). As DNA, the CDR3 is TGTGCCAGCAGCTTGGCCCCCGGGGGAACAGATACGCAGTATTTT. This codes for CASSLAPGGTDTQYF.

The chain uses TRBV2 and TRBJ2-1; 8 positions agree with TRBD2. Trimming took 7 bases from V and 11 from J; bases not matched to a gene: 13. CDR1 SNHLY and CDR2 FYNNEI come from the germline V gene. The CDR3 sequence is 14 residues long. The chain's CDR3 is CASIPSGGYTKQFF. The CDR3 region has the DNA TGTGCCAGCATCCCGAGCGGGGGTTACACAAAGCAGTTCTTC.

The chain couples TRBV5-1 to TRBJ1-5; 9 nucleotides agree with TRBD1. Germline V gene data show CDR1 as SGHRS and CDR2 as YFSETQ. This CDR3 spans 15 amino acids. V was pared by 0 bases and J by 5 bases, with 3 bases of the junction left unmatched. In nucleotides, the CDR3 is TGCGCCAGCAGCTTGGAGGGACAGGGCTATCAGCCCCAGCATTTT. This codes for CASSLEGQGYQPQHF.

This CDR3 reads CASSPDNQPQHF. Here the CDR3 DNA reads TGTGCCAGCAGCCCAGACAATCAGCCCCAGCATTTT. The V and J genes are TRBV12-3 or TRBV12-4 and TRBJ1-5, with no clear D. V dropped 6 bases and J dropped 3 bases, with 6 bases sitting between them. This CDR3 contains 12 residues.

This sequence joins TRBV30 and TRBJ2-1, with a possible D match to TRBD2 (6 bases). This CDR3 comprises 14 residues. V shed 2 bases and J shed 7 bases, with 15 bases lying between them. From germline, CDR1 is GTSNPN and CDR2 SVGIG (reference sequence). The CDR3 is CAWSTRRGLNEQFF. In DNA, the CDR3 is TGTGCCTGGAGTACCCGAAGGGGACTTAATGAGCAGTTCTTC. Looking up the rest from reference TRBV30 and TRBJ2-1 gives the full variable domain: SQTIHQWPATLVQPVGSPLSLECTVEGTSNPNLYWYRQAAGRGLQLLFYSVGIGQISSEVPQNLSASRPQDRQFILSSKKLLLSDSGFYLCAWSTRRGLNEQFFGPGTRLTVL.

This clone was found once. The chain links TRBV16 to TRBJ1-1; 9 bases are a match to TRBD1. The germline CDR1 and CDR2 sequences are KGHSY and FQNENV. The CDR3 length is 15 residues. J was trimmed by 0 bases and V by 4 bases; bases with no gene match: 3. CDR3 amino acids: CASSPRTGVNTEAFF. The CDR3 DNA reads TGTGCCAGCAGCCCAAGGACAGGGGTGAACACTGAAGCTTTCTTT.

There are a few counts of this clone. The V gene is TRBV11-3, the J gene TRBJ2-1; TRBD2 aligns across 11 bases. CDR1 SGHNT and CDR2 YENEEA come from the germline V gene. Germline trimming cut 3 bases from V and 9 bases from J; bases unmatched to any gene: 4. The CDR3 loop spans 14 amino acids. CDR3 region: CASSFSGGAAEQFF. Here the CDR3 DNA reads TGTGCCAGCAGCTTTAGCGGGGGGGCCGCTGAGCAGTTCTTC.

This clone appeared a single time. The V call is TRBV2, the J call TRBJ1-2; tentatively, D is TRBD1 (5 bases). Per the germline V gene, CDR1 is SNHLY and CDR2 is FYNNEI. The CDR3 consists of 13 residues. Trimming took 8 bases from V and 1 from J, leaving 11 bases between them. The CDR3 here is CASGGGGNYGYTF. As DNA, the CDR3 is TGTGCCAGCGGTGGGGGAGGTAACTATGGCTACACCTTC.

In its sample, this clone was seen once. The chain combines TRBV7-3 with TRBJ2-1; D is unclear. Trimming stripped 1 base from V and 2 bases from J, with 9 bases between. Germline-derived CDR1 and CDR2 are SGHTA and FQGTGA. The CDR3 contains 15 residues. CDR3 sequence reads: CASSLSSHTYNEQFF. The DNA of the CDR3 is TGTGCCAGCAGCTTAAGCAGTCACACCTACAATGAGCAGTTCTTC.

This chain connects TRBV6-2 or TRBV6-3 to TRBJ1-6; D ambiguous. The CDR3 extends over 15 amino acids. V was trimmed by 0 bases and J by 9 bases, leaving 12 bases between them. CDR1 is MNHEY, CDR2 SVGEGT, per germline. The CDR3 region is CASSYSRPLSSPLHF. The CDR3 DNA reads as TGTGCCAGCAGTTACTCGCGCCCTCTTTCTTCACCCCTCCACTTT.

The chain links TRBV29-1 to TRBJ2-2, with 11 bases lining up with TRBD2. V gave up 1 base and J gave up 4 bases; unmatched junction bases: 11. Germline V gene data show CDR1 as SQVTM and CDR2 as ANQGSEA. This CDR3 region has 18 residues. CDR3 in amino acids: CSVEANSSGGIVTGELFF. CDR3 nucleotide sequence: TGCAGCGTTGAAGCCAACTCTAGCGGGGGGATTGTCACCGGGGAGCTGTTTTTT.

The chain employs TRBV15 and TRBJ1-4; the D gene is possibly TRBD1 (6 bases). Germline CDR1 LNHNV, CDR2 YYDKDF (reference sequence). V lost 4 bases and J lost 8, with 17 bases in between. This CDR3 contains 15 residues. The CDR3, as DNA: TGTGCCACCAGCATCCGGGCAGGGGCGGAGGAAAAACTGTTTTTT. Encoded protein: CATSIRAGAEEKLFF.

This chain joins TRBV9 and TRBJ2-1; maybe TRBD2 (5 bases). Trimming took off 6 bases at V and 2 bases at J, with 15 bases between the two ends. CDR1 and CDR2 from the germline V gene are SGDLS and YYNGEE. The CDR3 has 15 amino acids. In nucleotides, the CDR3 is TGTGCCAGCACCTTCGGACTGGGGACCTACAATGAGCAGTTCTTC. Protein: CASTFGLGTYNEQFF.

This chain links TRBV11-3 with TRBJ2-7; 8 nucleotides match TRBD1. With 6 bases clipped from V and 3 bases from J, the junction kept 4 bases outside the gene matches. CDR3 size: 13 residues. Germline lookup yields CDR1 SGHNT and CDR2 YENEEA. The CDR3 here is CASSPGTGYEQYF. As DNA, the CDR3 is TGTGCCAGCAGTCCCGGGACAGGCTACGAGCAGTACTTC.

This clone was recorded a few times. This sequence joins TRBV9 and TRBJ1-2, with 8 nucleotides matching TRBD1. V lost 4 bases and J lost 7; bases outside the gene matches: 21. Germline V gene lookup returns CDR1 SGDLS and CDR2 YYNGEE. The CDR3 runs 18 residues. This CDR3 reads CASSPTAGQGQFRRGYTF. CDR3 sequence (DNA): TGTGCCAGCAGCCCCACCGCTGGACAGGGACAGTTTCGTCGTGGCTACACCTTC.

This chain connects TRBV7-8 to TRBJ2-5; the match to TRBD2 covers 13 bases. V trimming: 4 bases; J trimming: 7 bases; junction bases outside the gene matches: 9. Per germline, CDR1 SGHVS and CDR2 FQNEAQ. The CDR3 runs 16 residues. CDR3 DNA: TGTGCCAGCAGCTCCCGACTAGCGGGGGGCCGTCGGACCCAGTACTTC. The encoded protein is CASSSRLAGGRRTQYF.

CDR3 sequence reads: CATSGTGNTEAFF. DNA for the CDR3: TGTGCCACCAGCGGGACAGGTAACACTGAAGCTTTCTTT. The chain links TRBV24-1 to TRBJ1-1, with 8 bases identical to TRBD1. The CDR3 consists of 13 residues. Losses at the gene ends were 7 bases for V and 2 bases for J; bases not matched to a gene: 2. From germline, CDR1 is KGHDR and CDR2 SFDVKD.

The chain employs TRBV9 and TRBJ2-5; no firm D call. This CDR3 spans 14 amino acids. V shed 0 bases and J shed 7 bases, with 13 bases lying between them. Germline V gene sequence: CDR1 SGDLS, CDR2 YYNGEE. CDR3 loop: CASSVGWAVGTQYF. Here the CDR3 DNA reads TGTGCCAGCAGCGTAGGCTGGGCAGTGGGGACCCAGTACTTC.

The rearrangement uses TRBV12-3 or TRBV12-4 and TRBJ2-1; 7 bases agree with TRBD1. V gave up 5 bases and J gave up 7 bases; unmatched junction bases: 5. This CDR3 contains 13 residues. This chain's CDR3 is CASSRIQGNEQFF. CDR3 DNA sequence: TGTGCCAGCAGTCGGATACAGGGGAATGAGCAGTTCTTC.

The CDR3 nucleotides are TGTGCCAGCAGTCAACTGGGGCGAATGACTGAAGCTTTCTTT. Its translation is CASSQLGRMTEAFF. V is TRBV6-2 or TRBV6-3 and J is TRBJ1-1; weak D call: TRBD1 (5 bases). The CDR3 spans 14 residues. Germline V CDR1 and CDR2: MNHEY, SVGEGT. Trimming took 5 bases from V and 5 from J, leaving 15 bases between them.

The count of this clone is one. The V call is TRBV19, the J call TRBJ2-3; the match to TRBD2 covers 8 bases. Germline CDR1 LNHDA, CDR2 SQIVND (reference sequence). The trim removed 7 bases at V and 2 bases at J, leaving 5 bases unmatched. The CDR3 covers 14 residues. The DNA of the CDR3 is TGTGCCAGTAAAACTAGCGGAGACACAGATACGCAGTATTTT. This gives the protein CASKTSGDTDTQYF.